This TCR beta chain is from a study of T cell responses to AZD1222 COVID-19 vaccine. V was cut by 0 bases and J by 2 bases, with 12 bases left in between. Germline assignment: CDR1 SGHRS and CDR2 YFSETQ. This CDR3 has 15 residues. General study results and limits: It should be noted that donors were predominantly white British and more often female, and clonal diversity was possibly underestimated.

TCRdb keeps only in-frame clones here, not all; method: immunoSEQ multiplex PCR. The sample records about 120,000 clones, 70% to 90% being singletons. This clone occurred once. Its antigen remains unknown. Sample: peripheral blood, taken on day 0 of AZD1222 vaccination. The V call is TRBV5-1, the J call TRBJ2-7; D may be TRBD1 (5 bases). The sequence was obtained from an adult in good health. The CDR3 loop is CASSLVIGAPYEQYF. CDR3 sequence (DNA): TGCGCCAGCAGCTTGGTGATAGGGGCCCCCTACGAGCAGTACTTC.